This T cell receptor beta chain was profiled in a study of blood T cell repertoires in COVID-19. Study-level information: Acute and convalescent COVID-19 specimens originated in the United States, Italy and Spain. PBMCs, B-cell-depleted T cells, or T cells provided the cDNA or gDNA that made up the material.

As originally analysed: The authors estimated nucleated cell counts from reference gene primer amplification. Profiled with immunoSEQ multiplex PCR; TCRdb holds only in-frame clones, not every one. V and J calls plus clone size are reproduced from that table; the DNA served to infer D and trimming. The repertoire holds about 220,000 clones, with 84% as singletons. The V gene's germline CDR1 is MNHEY and CDR2 SVGEGT. The CDR3 is 13 amino acids. Trimming left V 5 bases short and J 4 bases short, with 11 bases between. The TCR sequence derives from a man between 50 and 59 years old with active or convalescent COVID-19. This chain uses TRBV6-2 or TRBV6-3 with TRBJ1-2; tentatively, D is TRBD1 (5 bases). The sample consisted of peripheral blood. CDR3 DNA sequence: TGTGCCAGCAGTCTCGAGACAGTCTATGGCTACACCTTC. Protein: CASSLETVYGYTF.